Given below is one TCR beta chain in context. Germline V CDR1 and CDR2: KGHSH, LQKENI. CDR3 length equals 15 residues. The ends were cut back, 1 base at V and 10 bases at J, with 19 bases in the middle. These data belong to a study of control samples from healthy donors and cancer patients. Measured with immunoSEQ multiplex PCR; TCRdb has only the in-frame clones, and not every one. There are some 130,000 clones in the sample; about 95% occur only once, and less than 4% lies in the top ten. V gene TRBV18 combines with J gene TRBJ1-1; D perhaps matches TRBD1 (6 bases). The sequencing sample was made of blood. This receptor was taken from a man aged 25-40 years in good health. As DNA, the CDR3 is TGTGCCAGCTCACCACGGTCGCGTGGGGGCGGTGCAGCTTTCTTT. This encodes CASSPRSRGGGAAFF.